Listed below are T cell receptor beta chains from one sample, sequenced in a study of OX40 agonist ivuxolimab in advanced cancers. TCRdb's table, derived via immunoSEQ multiplex PCR, lists solely in-frame clones and lacks some. The top ten clones hold roughly 0.5% of a sample with approximately 100,000 clones, approximately 90% of them seen once. The sequenced sample was CD4+ or CD8+ T cells sorted from blood, obtained in a trial of the OX40 agonist ivuxolimab. The receptors here all came from an adult with an advanced solid tumor such as melanoma, head and neck, liver or kidney cancer. Each CDR3 is given with its conserved first and last residue. Each record gives: clone size, D gene, J gene, V gene, CDR3 protein, CDR3 DNA. D genes are given only for firm matches. Clone size is stated in some rows and not others, as once, few, many or a class when expanded.

>-|-|TRBJ2-1|TRBV5-1
CASSFGRVNEQFF
TGCGCCAGCAGCTTTGGCAGGGTGAATGAGCAGTTCTTC
>-|-|TRBJ1-3|TRBV5-1
CASSSQGEWNTIYF
TGCGCCAGCAGCTCACAGGGTGAATGGAACACCATATATTTT
>-|-|TRBJ2-3|TRBV18
CASQRPGVTDTQYF
TGTGCCAGCCAACGACCGGGAGTTACAGATACGCAGTATTTT
>-|TRBD1|TRBJ1-2|TRBV6-1
CASSLGTVLNYGYTF
TGTGCCAGCAGCCTAGGGACAGTCCTCAACTATGGCTACACCTTC
>-|-|TRBJ2-1|TRBV4-2
CASSQVRDVEQFF
TGTGCCAGCAGCCAAGTAAGGGATGTTGAGCAGTTCTTC
>-|TRBD1|TRBJ1-5|TRBV30
CAWWDREDQPQHF
TGTGCCTGGTGGGACAGGGAAGATCAGCCCCAGCATTTT
>few|-|TRBJ1-1|TRBV19
CASSTRPSYQAFF
TGTGCCAGTAGTACAAGGCCCAGTTATCAAGCTTTCTTT
>-|-|TRBJ2-4|TRBV7-8
CASSLARGELYF
TGTGCCAGCAGCTTAGCGCGAGGGGAACTGTACTTC
>-|-|TRBJ1-2|TRBV5-5
CASSRGEGYGYTF
TGTGCCAGCAGCCGAGGGGAGGGCTATGGCTACACCTTC
>-|-|TRBJ2-7|TRBV6-1
CASSDISGFSYEQYF
TGTGCCAGCAGTGATATTAGCGGATTTTCCTACGAGCAGTACTTC
>-|-|TRBJ1-5|TRBV4-1
CASSQEKSNQPQHF
TGCGCCAGCAGCCAAGAAAAGAGCAATCAGCCCCAGCATTTT
>once|-|TRBJ2-2|TRBV19
CASSYRVTNTGELFF
TGTGCCAGTAGTTATCGGGTCACCAACACCGGGGAGCTGTTTTTT
>-|-|TRBJ1-4|TRBV4-1
CASSQLGPWDSNEKLFF
TGCGCCAGCAGCCAATTGGGTCCCTGGGATAGTAATGAAAAACTGTTTTTT
>-|-|TRBJ2-7|TRBV5-1
CASRLDRSYEQYF
TGCGCCAGCAGACTTGACAGGTCCTACGAGCAGTACTTC
>-|-|TRBJ2-3|TRBV6-1
CATSPGGSTDTQYF
TGTGCCACCTCACCTGGCGGCAGCACAGATACGCAGTATTTT
>-|-|TRBJ1-1|TRBV6-1
CASSEVRETEAFF
TGTGCCAGCAGTGAAGTGAGGGAAACTGAAGCTTTCTTT
>-|-|TRBJ1-6|TRBV5-1
CASSLNGVVNSPLHF
TGCGCCAGCAGCTTGAATGGGGTAGTTAATTCACCCCTCCACTTT
>few|-|TRBJ2-5|TRBV30
CAWSRGQETQYF
TGTGCCTGGAGCAGGGGTCAAGAGACCCAGTACTTC
>-|-|TRBJ1-2|TRBV5-1
CASGQPDANYGYTF
TGCGCCAGCGGGCAGCCGGACGCCAACTATGGCTACACCTTC
>once|TRBD2|TRBJ2-1|TRBV11-2
CASSQTSGFYNEQFF
TGTGCCAGCAGCCAAACTAGCGGTTTCTACAATGAGCAGTTCTTC
>-|TRBD1|TRBJ1-5|TRBV7-2
CASSLSGQADQPQHF
TGTGCCAGCAGCTTAAGTGGACAGGCCGATCAGCCCCAGCATTTT
>-|-|TRBJ1-4|TRBV29-1
CSATGVIEEKLFF
TGCAGCGCTACGGGGGTAATAGAGGAAAAACTGTTTTTT
>-|-|TRBJ1-2|TRBV28
CASSGQYFDGYTF
TGTGCCAGCAGTGGACAGTACTTCGATGGCTACACCTTC
>-|-|TRBJ2-7|TRBV7-6
CASSSDPYEQYF
TGTGCCAGCAGCTCGGACCCCTACGAGCAGTACTTC
>-|TRBD2|TRBJ2-2|TRBV6-4
CASSETSGGAANTGELFF
TGTGCCAGCAGTGAAACTAGCGGGGGGGCCGCGAACACCGGGGAGCTGTTTTTT
>-|-|TRBJ2-7|TRBV5-1
CASSLGQQGSYEQYF
TGCGCCAGCAGCTTGGGCCAACAGGGTTCCTACGAGCAGTACTTC
>-|-|TRBJ1-5|TRBV6-5
CASSYSWSNQPQHF
TGTGCCAGCAGTTACTCGTGGAGCAATCAGCCCCAGCATTTT
>-|-|TRBJ2-2|TRBV6-1
CASSALGRLGAGELFF
TGTGCCAGCAGTGCCCTGGGACGGCTAGGCGCCGGGGAGCTGTTTTTT
>once|TRBD1|TRBJ1-2|TRBV9
CASSGGQGSHFYTF
TGTGCCAGCAGCGGAGGACAGGGGTCTCATTTCTACACCTTC
>once|TRBD1|TRBJ2-7|TRBV23-1
CASSQYTDRGQHEQYF
TGCGCCAGCAGTCAGTATACGGACAGGGGACAGCACGAGCAGTACTTC
>-|-|TRBJ1-1|TRBV14
CASSQGRYTEAFF
TGTGCCAGCAGCCAAGGACGGTACACTGAAGCTTTCTTT
>-|TRBD2|TRBJ2-7|TRBV6-1
CASSSGTSGSYEQYF
TGTGCCAGCAGTTCAGGGACTAGCGGCTCCTACGAGCAGTACTTC
>-|TRBD2|TRBJ2-1|TRBV19
CASAVGGASLYEQFF
TGTGCCAGTGCGGTCGGGGGGGCTAGTCTTTATGAGCAGTTCTTC
>-|TRBD1|TRBJ2-1|TRBV27
CASSLRLQGALNNEQFF
TGTGCCAGCAGTTTACGGCTCCAGGGGGCATTAAACAATGAGCAGTTCTTC
>-|-|TRBJ2-4|TRBV19
CASSRGSPPGREYF
TGTGCCAGTAGTAGGGGCTCCCCGCCGGGACGGGAGTACTTC
>-|-|TRBJ1-1|TRBV27
CASSLSGQNTEAFF
TGTGCCAGCAGTTTATCGGGGCAGAACACTGAAGCTTTCTTT
>-|-|TRBJ1-2|TRBV6-1
CASTPDSDYGYTF
TGTGCCAGCACCCCCGACAGCGACTATGGCTACACCTTC
>-|-|TRBJ2-5|TRBV5-4
CASSSPGVEETQYF
TGTGCCAGCAGCTCCCCAGGGGTGGAAGAGACCCAGTACTTC
>-|-|TRBJ1-1|TRBV7-3
CASSTGPNTEAFF
TGTGCCAGCAGCACAGGGCCGAACACTGAAGCTTTCTTT
>-|TRBD1|TRBJ2-1|TRBV7-9
CASSPGQGARNEQFF
TGTGCCAGCAGCCCAGGACAGGGGGCTCGGAATGAGCAGTTCTTC
>-|-|TRBJ1-3|TRBV4-2
CASSQVPNSGNTIYF
TGTGCCAGCAGCCAAGTTCCGAACTCTGGAAACACCATATATTTT
>-|TRBD2|TRBJ2-3|TRBV7-2
CASSPGLAGGKYTQYF
TGTGCCAGCAGCCCGGGACTAGCGGGGGGTAAATATACGCAGTATTTT
>-|-|TRBJ1-1|TRBV30
CAWTGRSTEAFF
TGTGCCTGGACGGGTCGGAGCACTGAAGCTTTCTTT
>-|TRBD2|TRBJ2-1|TRBV5-4
CASSSLSGRARDEQFF
TGTGCCAGCAGCTCCCTTAGCGGGAGGGCGAGAGATGAGCAGTTCTTC
>few|TRBD1|TRBJ2-5|TRBV7-7
CASSNQGQGETQYF
TGTGCTAGCAGCAACCAGGGACAGGGCGAGACCCAGTACTTC
>-|-|TRBJ1-5|TRBV30
CAWSVMAGDQPQHF
TGTGCCTGGAGTGTAATGGCAGGGGATCAGCCCCAGCATTTT
>-|TRBD1|TRBJ1-5|TRBV28
CASSYRDRGLGQPQHF
TGTGCCAGCAGCTACCGGGACAGGGGGCTGGGTCAGCCCCAGCATTTT
>-|-|TRBJ1-2|TRBV6-1
CASSTDSSGYTF
TGTGCCAGCAGCACAGACAGCTCTGGCTACACCTTC
>-|-|TRBJ2-3|TRBV18
CASSPSHTDTQYF
TGTGCCAGCTCACCGAGTCATACAGATACGCAGTATTTT
>-|-|TRBJ2-2|TRBV19
CASTQTSLTTGELFF
TGTGCCAGTACTCAGACTAGTCTCACAACCGGGGAGCTGTTTTTT
>-|-|TRBJ2-5|TRBV7-2
CASSFGDFQETQYF
TGTGCCAGCAGCTTTGGGGACTTCCAAGAGACCCAGTACTTC
>-|TRBD2|TRBJ2-1|TRBV30
CAWSVRLAGEQFF
TGTGCCTGGAGTGTGAGACTAGCTGGTGAGCAGTTCTTC
>-|TRBD1|TRBJ2-2|TRBV7-2
CASSPRQGATGELFF
TGTGCCAGCAGCCCGAGACAGGGGGCAACCGGGGAGCTGTTTTTT
>-|TRBD1|TRBJ2-1|TRBV6-5
CASSYGQDSYNEQFF
TGTGCCAGCAGCTATGGACAGGACTCCTACAATGAGCAGTTCTTC
>-|TRBD1|TRBJ1-2|TRBV5-1
CASSFGPGQGIYGYTF
TGCGCCAGCAGCTTTGGACCGGGACAGGGGATCTATGGCTACACCTTC